This TCR beta chain was identified in a study of blood T cells in healthy people across ages. Combining a sample-barcoded 5' primer with a J-beta primer mix, a second PCR ran for roughly 7 to 12 cycles. TCRdb recomputed calls from the 5' RACE reads with MiXCR, one row per CDR3 protein. The sample consists of approximately 2,000,000 distinct CDR3 sequences, roughly two fifths of them appearing once. The specimen sequenced was blood. The receptor was isolated from a human donor in good health.

The CDR3 sequence: CASSLFRDRGQDEQFF. Written as DNA, the CDR3 is TGTGCCAGCAGTTTATTCCGGGACAGGGGGCAGGATGAGCAGTTCTTC. V is TRBV2 and J is TRBJ2-1; 12 positions agree with TRBD1. The CDR3 is 16 residues long. CDR1 is SNHLY, CDR2 FYNNEI, per germline. J gave up 8 bases and V 5 bases, and 10 bases lay outside the gene matches.